Below are 29 T cell receptor beta chains sequenced from a single sample in a study of blood T cell repertoires in COVID-19. Generated by immunoSEQ multiplex PCR, the TCRdb table keeps only in-frame clones and is missing some. The sample lists hundreds of thousands of clones, over 75% occurring once. Sequencing was performed on peripheral blood. The receptors were sampled from a woman aged 55-70 years with COVID-19, enrolled during active disease.

The chain links TRBV5-1 to TRBJ2-2; 10 positions match TRBD2. From germline, CDR1 is SGHRS and CDR2 YFSETQ. The CDR3 contains 17 residues. J gave up 6 bases and V 4 bases, and 12 bases lay outside the gene matches. CDR3 DNA sequence: TGCGCCAGCAGCCCCTTAGCCCCGGGACTAGCGTCCGGGGAGCTGTTTTTT. Protein product: CASSPLAPGLASGELFF.

The chain employs TRBV7-2 and TRBJ2-1; 12 bases agree with TRBD2. Germline CDR1 and CDR2: SGHTA and FQGNSA. Trimming cost V 2 bases and J 8 bases; bases outside gene matches: 10. The CDR3 has 17 residues. The CDR3 nucleotides read TGTGCCAGCAGCTTACGGCTAGCGGGGGGGCTAGTCGATGAGCAGTTCTTC. It codes for CASSLRLAGGLVDEQFF.

The V and J genes are TRBV27 and TRBJ2-3, with TRBD2 matching 11 bases. The CDR3 sequence is 15 residues long. Germline assignment: CDR1 MNHEY and CDR2 SMNVEV (reference sequence). With V trimmed by 4 bases and J by 3 bases, 3 bases remained unmatched. The CDR3 loop reads CASSWGLAVTDTQYF. The DNA of the CDR3 is TGTGCCAGCAGTTGGGGACTAGCGGTTACAGATACGCAGTATTTT.

In this sample, this clone turned up a few times. This rearrangement joins TRBV25-1 to TRBJ1-5; possibly TRBD1 for D (6 bases). The CDR3 is 13 residues long. Per germline, CDR1 MGHDK and CDR2 SYGVNS. Trimming pared 5 bases from V and 4 bases from J, leaving 9 bases between. The CDR3 region has the DNA TGTGCCAGCAGTCACAGGGAGAATCAGCCCCAGCATTTT. Amino acids: CASSHRENQPQHF.

This chain uses TRBV3-1 (or the pseudogene TRBV3-2) with TRBJ2-7; TRBD2 agrees at 9 bases. The CDR3 length is 14 residues. The V gene end was trimmed by 6 bases and the J gene end by 6 bases; junction bases not matched to a gene: 9. Germline CDR1 and CDR2: LGHDT and YNNKEL (reference sequence). As DNA, the CDR3 is TGTGCCAGCAGTGGTAGCGGGGGATCATTCGAGCAGTACTTC. Translation: CASSGSGGSFEQYF.

The chain recombines TRBV7-8 with TRBJ1-5, with a weak D call TRBD1 (6 bases). V lost 7 bases to trimming and J lost 7 bases, with 20 bases between them. The germline V gene encodes CDR1 SGHVS and CDR2 FQNEAQ. This CDR3 contains 15 residues. CDR3 coding DNA: TGTGCCAGCACTCGTTCTTCAGGGGATGGCCAGCCCCAGCATTTT. Translated: CASTRSSGDGQPQHF.

The V call is TRBV28, the J call TRBJ2-7; D is possibly TRBD1 (5 bases). Germline V lookup: CDR1 MDHEN, CDR2 SYDVKM. The CDR3 has 14 amino acids. Deletions cut 3 bases from V and 5 bases from J, with 14 bases between. The CDR3 bases are TGTGCCAGCAGTTTGGCAGGGATAATCAACGAGCAGTACTTC. It specifies CASSLAGIINEQYF.

The V call is TRBV5-1, the J call TRBJ2-1; TRBD2 matches 7 bases. Germline V CDR1 and CDR2: SGHRS, YFSETQ. J was trimmed by 5 bases and V by 0 bases; bases with no gene match: 5. This CDR3 has 15 residues. The CDR3 loop is CASSLGLAKNNEQFF. CDR3 nucleotides: TGCGCCAGCAGCTTGGGACTAGCAAAAAACAATGAGCAGTTCTTC. The full variable domain, rest sourced from reference TRBV5-1 and TRBJ2-1, is KAGVTQTPRYLIKTRGQQVTLSCSPISGHRSVSWYQQTPGQGLQFLFEYFSETQRNKGNFPGRFSGRQFSNSRSEMNVSTLELGDSALYLCASSLGLAKNNEQFFGPGTRLTVL.

V and J are TRBV6-2 or TRBV6-3 and TRBJ1-1; 7 bases align to TRBD1. Per germline, CDR1 MNHEY and CDR2 SVGEGT. The CDR3 runs 13 residues. The junction had 7 bases not matched to a gene; V was cut back by 2 bases and J by 10 bases. The CDR3 protein is CASSYTDRAGAFF. DNA of the CDR3: TGTGCCAGCAGTTACACAGACAGGGCTGGAGCTTTCTTT.

The chain links TRBV5-5 to TRBJ2-5, with D hard to call. Germline CDR1 SGHKS, CDR2 YYEKEE (reference sequence). CDR3 length: 11 residues. The V end lost 2 bases, the J end lost 4 bases, and 3 bases lay between the germline ends. CDR3 sequence reads: CASSFGETQYF. Written as DNA, the CDR3 is TGTGCCAGCAGCTTCGGAGAGACCCAGTACTTC. The variable domain in full, completed from reference TRBV5-5 and TRBJ2-5, reads DAGVTQSPTHLIKTRGQQVTLRCSPISGHKSVSWYQQVLGQGPQFIFQYYEKEERGRGNFPDRFSARQFPNYSSELNVNALLLGDSALYLCASSFGETQYFGPGTRLLVL.

Concerning this clone itself: Other nucleotide sequences in the sample specify the same CDR3. The chain recombines TRBV27 with TRBJ1-2, with 7 positions matching TRBD1. The trim removed 5 bases at V and 5 bases at J, leaving 8 bases unmatched. From germline, CDR1 is MNHEY and CDR2 SMNVEV (reference sequence). CDR3 length: 14 residues. CDR3 nucleotides: TGTGCCAGCAGTCGCGACAGGGAAGGGTATGGCTACACCTTC. This codes for CASSRDREGYGYTF.

The chain recombines TRBV5-4 with TRBJ2-5; tentative D call: TRBD2 (6 bases). There are 13 residues in the CDR3. The V and J ends lost 4 bases and 3 bases respectively, with 10 bases between them. Germline V gene data show CDR1 as SGHNT and CDR2 as YYREEE (reference sequence). The CDR3 sequence is CASSRDFEETQYF. The CDR3 nucleotides are TGTGCCAGCAGCCGGGACTTCGAAGAGACCCAGTACTTC.

The chain couples TRBV30 to TRBJ1-5; D is ambiguous. V was pared by 0 bases and J by 3 bases, with 24 bases between. Germline V gene lookup returns CDR1 GTSNPN and CDR2 SVGIG (reference sequence). This CDR3 region has 19 residues. The CDR3 region is CAWSVGGSRFGVLNQPQHF. The CDR3 DNA is TGTGCCTGGAGTGTGGGTGGTTCTCGATTTGGAGTACTCAATCAGCCCCAGCATTTT. Complete variable domain (other parts from reference TRBV30 and TRBJ1-5): SQTIHQWPATLVQPVGSPLSLECTVEGTSNPNLYWYRQAAGRGLQLLFYSVGIGQISSEVPQNLSASRPQDRQFILSSKKLLLSDSGFYLCAWSVGGSRFGVLNQPQHFGDGTRLSIL.

The rearrangement uses TRBV19 and TRBJ1-2, with 9 positions matching TRBD1. The CDR3 length is 15 residues. J was trimmed by 2 bases and V by 8 bases; bases with no gene match: 9. The germline V gene has CDR1 LNHDA and CDR2 SQIVND (reference sequence). This CDR3 reads CASSSTGTGNYGYTF. In nucleotides, the CDR3 is TGTGCCAGTTCCTCCACCGGGACAGGGAACTATGGCTACACCTTC.

The gene calls are TRBV5-1 and TRBJ2-2, with TRBD2 matching over 15 bases. This CDR3 comprises 18 residues. J gave up 0 bases and V 4 bases, and 4 bases lay outside the gene matches. In germline, CDR1 is SGHRS, CDR2 YFSETQ. The CDR3 coding sequence is TGCGCCAGCAGCGCCGGGACTAGCGGGGGGACGAACACCGGGGAGCTGTTTTTT. Its protein is CASSAGTSGGTNTGELFF.

The chain is built from TRBV6-5 and TRBJ1-2, with a tentative D call TRBD1 (5 bases). CDR3 size: 14 residues. In germline, CDR1 is MNHEY, CDR2 SVGAGI. V lost 4 bases to trimming and J lost 8 bases, with 17 bases between them. The CDR3 reads CASSSESGLNGYTF. CDR3 nucleotides: TGTGCCAGCAGTTCCGAATCAGGGTTAAACGGCTACACCTTC.

The J gene is TRBJ1-2, the V gene TRBV21-1. TRBV21-1 is reported as a pseudogene. CDR3 length: 16 residues. The CDR3 DNA follows: TGTGCCAGCAGCAAAGAGAATACTATGGTGTGCTATGGCTACACCTTC. As protein: CASSKENTMVCYGYTF.

The rearrangement uses TRBV28 and TRBJ2-2; a weak D match, TRBD1 (5 bases). Germline CDR1 reads MDHEN; CDR2 reads SYDVKM. CDR3 length: 14 amino acids. Trimming left V 6 bases short and J 1 base short, with 9 bases between. CDR3 bases: TGTGCCAGCAGAACAGGACAGAACACCGGGGAGCTGTTTTTT. Protein product: CASRTGQNTGELFF.

A note on this clone: Germline and junction disagree at one end, which may indicate a read error. This chain connects TRBV6-2 or TRBV6-3 to TRBJ1-5, with TRBD1 identical over 7 bases. CDR3 size: 16 residues. The V gene's germline CDR1 is MNHEY and CDR2 SVGEGT. This chain's CDR3 is CASSWGQFGRNQPHHF. CDR3 DNA sequence: TGTGCCAGCAGTTGGGGACAGTTCGGGCGCAATCAGCCCCACCATTTT.

This clone appeared a single time. This chain links TRBV18 with TRBJ1-5; D ambiguous. The V end was cut by 2 bases, the J end by 5 bases, with 10 bases between. This CDR3 region has 14 residues. In germline, CDR1 is KGHSH, CDR2 LQKENI. CDR3 coding DNA: TGTGCCAGCTCACCAGGCCCAACCGATCAGCCCCAGCATTTT. Its translation is CASSPGPTDQPQHF. The whole variable domain, remainder taken from reference TRBV18 and TRBJ1-5, is NAGVMQNPRHLVRRRGQEARLRCSPMKGHSHVYWYRQLPEEGLKFMVYLQKENIIDESGMPKERFSAEFPKEGPSILRIQQVVRGDSAAYFCASSPGPTDQPQHFGDGTRLSIL.

The chain employs TRBV11-2 and TRBJ2-3; possible D gene TRBD2, 6 bases. The CDR3 covers 16 residues. Trimming pared 1 base from V and 0 bases from J, leaving 11 bases between. CDR1 SGHAT and CDR2 FQNNGV come from the germline V gene. The CDR3 DNA is TGTGCCAGCAGCTTAGCGCCCGGGGGAAGCACAGATACGCAGTATTTT. Residues: CASSLAPGGSTDTQYF.

This sequence joins TRBV5-4 and TRBJ2-5; D possibly corresponds to TRBD2 (6 bases). The CDR3 length is 13 residues. CDR1 and CDR2 from the germline V gene are SGHNT and YYREEE (reference sequence). The V end was cut by 2 bases, the J end by 3 bases, with 8 bases between. The CDR3 bases are TGTGCCAGCAGCTTTCCGGGGGAAGAGACCCAGTACTTC. It specifies CASSFPGEETQYF.

The chain recombines TRBV27 with TRBJ1-2; maybe TRBD1 (6 bases). Germline CDR1 MNHEY, CDR2 SMNVEV (reference sequence). CDR3 length equals 15 residues. V lost 6 bases and J lost 2, with 16 bases in between. CDR3 region: CASRTHTGLNYGYTF. DNA for the CDR3: TGTGCCAGCAGAACCCATACAGGGTTAAACTATGGCTACACCTTC.

The CDR3 DNA is TGTGCCAGAGGTGCGGGTATCTATGGCTACACCTTC. Translated, it gives CARGAGIYGYTF. The chain couples TRBV3-1 (or the pseudogene TRBV3-2) to TRBJ1-2; D remains unclear. Between the trimmed V and J ends, which lost 9 bases and 4 bases, there was a span of 12 bases. Germline V CDR1 and CDR2: LGHDT, YNNKEL (reference sequence). The CDR3 extends over 12 amino acids.

The rearrangement links TRBV14 to TRBJ2-1, with 16 bases lining up with TRBD2. Trimming at V came to 4 bases and at J to 7 bases, leaving 10 bases not matched to a gene. Germline-derived CDR1 and CDR2 are SGHDN and FVKESK. The CDR3 has 18 amino acids. CDR3 amino acids: CASSLVPGLAGGLNEQFF. CDR3 sequence (DNA): TGTGCCAGCAGCCTCGTCCCGGGACTAGCGGGGGGGCTAAATGAGCAGTTCTTC.

V usage is TRBV15 and J usage is TRBJ2-7, with D perhaps TRBD2 (6 bases). V lost 4 bases, J lost 7 bases, and 14 bases lay in between. CDR3 size: 13 residues. Per the germline V gene, CDR1 is LNHNV and CDR2 is YYDKDF (reference sequence). The CDR3 sequence: CATSTYTGGEQYF. In DNA form, the CDR3 reads TGTGCCACCAGCACCTACACCGGAGGGGAGCAGTACTTC.

This clone was counted a few times. The genes are TRBV10-1 and TRBJ1-5, with D tentatively TRBD1 (6 bases). Germline V gene lookup returns CDR1 WNHNN and CDR2 SYGVQD (reference sequence). V was pared by 2 bases and J by 0 bases, with 8 bases between. CDR3 length: 15 amino acids. CDR3 loop: CASSERGNSNQPQHF. CDR3 bases: TGCGCCAGCAGTGAGAGGGGGAATAGCAATCAGCCCCAGCATTTT.

This chain links TRBV10-3 with TRBJ2-5, with a possible D match to TRBD2 (6 bases). The CDR3 runs 17 residues. Germline V gene sequence: CDR1 ENHRY, CDR2 SYGVKD. Trimming took 10 bases from V and 5 from J, leaving 29 bases between them. In DNA form, the CDR3 reads TGTGCCACCCCCCCCCTAGCGCGGAGACCCCCCACGGAGACCCAGTACTTC. This codes for CATPPLARRPPTETQYF.

The CDR3 DNA reads TGTGCCAGCAGTTTATCCCCGGTGAAGGGGGCTACTGAAGCTTTCTTT. It translates to CASSLSPVKGATEAFF. This rearrangement joins TRBV27 to TRBJ1-1; 7 nucleotides align to TRBD1. The V gene end was trimmed by 0 bases and the J gene end by 5 bases; junction bases not matched to a gene: 9. Per germline, CDR1 MNHEY and CDR2 SMNVEV (reference sequence). The CDR3 is made up of 16 amino acids.